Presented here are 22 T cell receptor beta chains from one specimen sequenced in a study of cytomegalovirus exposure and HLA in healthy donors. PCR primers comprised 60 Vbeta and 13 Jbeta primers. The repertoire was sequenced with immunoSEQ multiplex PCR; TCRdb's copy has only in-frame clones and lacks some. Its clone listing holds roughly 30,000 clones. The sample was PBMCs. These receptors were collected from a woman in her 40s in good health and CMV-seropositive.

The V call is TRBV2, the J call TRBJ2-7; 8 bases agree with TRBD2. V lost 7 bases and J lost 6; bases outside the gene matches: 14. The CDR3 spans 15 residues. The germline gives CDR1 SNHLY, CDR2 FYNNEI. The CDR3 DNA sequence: TGTGCCAGCATGAGGGACCAACGGGAGGGTGTCGAGCAGTACTTC. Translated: CASMRDQREGVEQYF.

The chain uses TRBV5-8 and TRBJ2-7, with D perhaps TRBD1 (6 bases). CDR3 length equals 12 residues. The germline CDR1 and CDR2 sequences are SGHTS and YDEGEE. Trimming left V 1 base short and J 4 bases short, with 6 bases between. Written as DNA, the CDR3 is TGTGCCAGCAGCTTGACAGGGTACGAGCAGTACTTC. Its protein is CASSLTGYEQYF.

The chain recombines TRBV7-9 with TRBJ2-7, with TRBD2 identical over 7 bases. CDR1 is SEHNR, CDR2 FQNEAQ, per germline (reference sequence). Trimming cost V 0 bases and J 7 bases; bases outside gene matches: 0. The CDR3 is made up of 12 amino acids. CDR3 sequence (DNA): TGTGCCAGCAGCTTAGCGCGGGGGGAGCAGTACTTC. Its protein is CASSLARGEQYF.

This chain's CDR3 is CASSRGTNYEQYF. The CDR3 bases are TGTGCCAGCAGCAGAGGGACAAACTACGAGCAGTACTTC. This chain uses TRBV5-4 with TRBJ2-7, with D tentatively TRBD1 (6 bases). Trimming removed 4 bases at V and 3 bases at J, with 11 bases between. The CDR3 consists of 13 residues. Germline CDR1 and CDR2: SGHNT and YYREEE (reference sequence).

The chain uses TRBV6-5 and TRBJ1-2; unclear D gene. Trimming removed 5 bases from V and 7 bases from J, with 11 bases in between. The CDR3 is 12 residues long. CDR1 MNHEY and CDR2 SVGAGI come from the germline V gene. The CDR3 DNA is TGTGCCAGCAGTCCGGGAAATGGTGGCTACACCTTC. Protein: CASSPGNGGYTF.

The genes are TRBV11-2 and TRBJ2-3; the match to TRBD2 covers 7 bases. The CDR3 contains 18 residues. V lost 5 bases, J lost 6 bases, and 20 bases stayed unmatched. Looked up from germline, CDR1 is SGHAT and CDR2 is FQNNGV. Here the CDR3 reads CASSHIRTRRELADTQYF. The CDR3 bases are TGTGCCAGCAGCCATATACGGACTAGGCGGGAGCTCGCCGATACGCAGTATTTT.

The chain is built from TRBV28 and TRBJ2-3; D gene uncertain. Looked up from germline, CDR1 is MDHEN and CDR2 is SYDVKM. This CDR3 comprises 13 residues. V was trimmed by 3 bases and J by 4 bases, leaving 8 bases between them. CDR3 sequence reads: CASSLSSPDTQYF. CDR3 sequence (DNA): TGTGCCAGCAGTTTGAGCTCCCCAGATACGCAGTATTTT.

The CDR3 DNA follows: TGTGCCAGCAGTGACCCCGTATCGGTAAGAGTAGCTATCACCGGGGAGCTGTTTTTT. This gives the protein CASSDPVSVRVAITGELFF. This chain joins TRBV6-4 and TRBJ2-2; no clear D gene. The germline V gene has CDR1 MRHNA and CDR2 SNTAGT. Trimming cost V 2 bases and J 4 bases, with 23 bases left between them. The CDR3 length is 19 residues.

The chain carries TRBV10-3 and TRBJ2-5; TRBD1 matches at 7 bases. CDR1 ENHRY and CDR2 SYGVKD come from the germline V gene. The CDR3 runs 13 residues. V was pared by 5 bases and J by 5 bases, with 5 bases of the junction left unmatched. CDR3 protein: CAISKTGKETQYF. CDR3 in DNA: TGTGCCATCAGTAAGACAGGGAAGGAGACCCAGTACTTC.

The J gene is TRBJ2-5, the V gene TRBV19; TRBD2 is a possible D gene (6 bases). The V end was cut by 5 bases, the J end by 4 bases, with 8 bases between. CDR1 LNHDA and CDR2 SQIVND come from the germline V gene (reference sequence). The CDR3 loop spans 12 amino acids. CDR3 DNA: TGTGCCAGTAGTCCCGGGGGAGAGACCCAGTACTTC. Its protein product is CASSPGGETQYF.

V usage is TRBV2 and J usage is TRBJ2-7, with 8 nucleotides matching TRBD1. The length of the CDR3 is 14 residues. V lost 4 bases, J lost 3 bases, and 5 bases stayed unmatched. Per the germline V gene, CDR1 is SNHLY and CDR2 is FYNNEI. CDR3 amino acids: CASSGDRWDYEQYF. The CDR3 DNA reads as TGTGCCAGCAGTGGGGACAGGTGGGACTACGAGCAGTACTTC.

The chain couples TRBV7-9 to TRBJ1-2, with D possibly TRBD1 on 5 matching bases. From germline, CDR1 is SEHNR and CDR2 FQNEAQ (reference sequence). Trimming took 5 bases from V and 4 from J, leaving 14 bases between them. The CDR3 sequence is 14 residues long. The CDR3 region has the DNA TGTGCCAGCAGCCCTCAGACAGCCGTCTATGGCTACACCTTC. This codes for CASSPQTAVYGYTF.

The CDR3 DNA follows: TGTGCCTGGAGTGTACGAGTCTCTCCGGGTGGCTACACCTTC. Protein product: CAWSVRVSPGGYTF. The chain combines TRBV30 with TRBJ1-2; D is undetermined. Germline loops: CDR1 GTSNPN, CDR2 SVGIG (reference sequence). CDR3 length equals 14 residues. Trimming left V 0 bases short and J 7 bases short, with 15 bases between. Based on the CDR3 plus reference TRBV30 and TRBJ1-2, the full variable domain is SQTIHQWPATLVQPVGSPLSLECTVEGTSNPNLYWYRQAAGRGLQLLFYSVGIGQISSEVPQNLSASRPQDRQFILSSKKLLLSDSGFYLCAWSVRVSPGGYTFGSGTRLTVV.

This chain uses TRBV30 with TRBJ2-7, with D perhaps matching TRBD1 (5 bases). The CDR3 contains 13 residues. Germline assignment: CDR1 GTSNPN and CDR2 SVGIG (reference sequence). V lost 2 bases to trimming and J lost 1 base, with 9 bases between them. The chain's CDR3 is CAWSFDSSYEQYF. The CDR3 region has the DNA TGTGCCTGGAGTTTCGACAGTTCCTACGAGCAGTACTTC.

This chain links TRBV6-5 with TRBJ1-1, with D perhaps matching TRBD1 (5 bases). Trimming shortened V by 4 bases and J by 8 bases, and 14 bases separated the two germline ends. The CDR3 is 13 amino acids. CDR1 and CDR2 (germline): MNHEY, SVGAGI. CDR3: CASSSPGLREAFF. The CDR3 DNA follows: TGTGCCAGCAGTTCTCCGGGACTAAGAGAAGCTTTCTTT.

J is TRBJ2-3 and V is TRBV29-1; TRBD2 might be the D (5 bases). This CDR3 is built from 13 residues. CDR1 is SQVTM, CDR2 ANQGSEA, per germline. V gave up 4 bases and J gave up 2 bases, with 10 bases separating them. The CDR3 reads CSVVLANTDTQYF. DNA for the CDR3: TGCAGCGTTGTCCTAGCAAACACAGATACGCAGTATTTT.

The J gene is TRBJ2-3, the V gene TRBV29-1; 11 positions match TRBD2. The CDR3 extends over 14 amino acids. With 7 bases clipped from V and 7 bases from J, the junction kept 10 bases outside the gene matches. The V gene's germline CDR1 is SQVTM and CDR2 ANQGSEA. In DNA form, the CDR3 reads TGCAGCGCAGGGAGTAGCGGGAGGGATAATACGCAGTATTTT. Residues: CSAGSSGRDNTQYF.

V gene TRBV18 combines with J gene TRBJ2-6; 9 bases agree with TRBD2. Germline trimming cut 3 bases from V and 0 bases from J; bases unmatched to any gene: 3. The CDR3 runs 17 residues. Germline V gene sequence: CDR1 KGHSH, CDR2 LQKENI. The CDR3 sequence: CASSPLAGSSGANVLTF. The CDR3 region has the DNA TGTGCCAGCTCACCGCTAGCGGGAAGCTCTGGGGCCAACGTCCTGACTTTC.

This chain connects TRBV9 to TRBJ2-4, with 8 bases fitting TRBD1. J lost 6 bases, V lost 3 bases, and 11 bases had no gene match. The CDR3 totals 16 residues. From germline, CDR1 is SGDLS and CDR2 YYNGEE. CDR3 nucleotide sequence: TGTGCCAGCAGCGCAACAACCGGGACAGGAGCAAACATTCAGTACTTC. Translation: CASSATTGTGANIQYF.

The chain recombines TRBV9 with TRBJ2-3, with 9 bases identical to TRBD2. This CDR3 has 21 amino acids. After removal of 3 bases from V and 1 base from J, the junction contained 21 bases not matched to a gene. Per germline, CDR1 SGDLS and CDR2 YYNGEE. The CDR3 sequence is CASSASVGSGRGPWGTDTQYF. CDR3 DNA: TGTGCCAGCAGCGCTTCCGTGGGTAGCGGGAGAGGGCCGTGGGGCACAGATACGCAGTATTTT.

This CDR3 is CASSSYRGSINEQYF. The CDR3 DNA is TGTGCCAGCAGTTCCTATCGGGGATCGATCAACGAGCAGTACTTC. The rearrangement joins TRBV28 to TRBJ2-7; possibly TRBD2 for D (5 bases). CDR3 size: 15 residues. Germline V gives CDR1 MDHEN, CDR2 SYDVKM. Trimming pared 4 bases from V and 5 bases from J, leaving 18 bases between.

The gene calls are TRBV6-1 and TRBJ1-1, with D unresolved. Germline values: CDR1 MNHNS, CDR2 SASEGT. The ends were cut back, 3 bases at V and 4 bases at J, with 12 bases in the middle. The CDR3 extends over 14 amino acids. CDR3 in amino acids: CASSEAGRVTEAFF. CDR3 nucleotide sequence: TGTGCCAGCAGTGAGGCGGGGAGGGTCACTGAAGCTTTCTTT.